This T cell receptor beta chain was recorded in a study of OX40 agonist ivuxolimab in advanced cancers. About the study: Patients received ivuxolimab, an intravenous treatment, every 2 weeks at 0.01 to 10 mg/kg. Mean age about 60 years, range 23 to 79; 82.7% male. Overall study findings and caveats: In general, CD8+ T cells held more expanded clones than CD4+ did, on average.

In regard to this clone: Its matching antigen is unknown.

The germline V and J ends were trimmed by 2 bases and 9 bases, with 22 bases remaining between them. Germline lookup yields CDR1 MNHNS and CDR2 SASEGT. The CDR3 covers 17 residues. Data came from immunoSEQ multiplex PCR; TCRdb stores just in-frame clones and leaves some out. The repertoire holds some 45,000 clones, with about 90% as singletons. The sample was CD4+ or CD8+ T cells sorted from blood, taken in a trial of the OX40 agonist ivuxolimab. This chain links TRBV6-1 with TRBJ2-2, with D possibly being TRBD1 (6 bases). The TCR sequence derives from an adult with an advanced solid tumor such as melanoma, head and neck, liver or kidney cancer. As DNA, the CDR3 is TGTGCCAGCAGTGAATATAGTCTCGGCCAGCAGGGGTGGGAGCTGTTTTTT. It encodes CASSEYSLGQQGWELFF.